These 17 T cell receptor beta chains came from one sample sequenced in a study of identical twins. TCRdb fed the 5' RACE reads into MiXCR, producing one record per CDR3 protein. This table holds 600,000 to 850,000 distinct CDR3 sequences, 18% found once. This same sample was also part of a study on T cells expressing NK-cell markers.

Sequenced sample: PBMCs. The receptor source for this set is a woman younger than 35 in good health.

V usage is TRBV5-1 and J usage is TRBJ1-2; D gene ambiguous. Germline CDR1 is SGHRS and CDR2 is YFSETQ. V was pared by 1 base and J by 2 bases, with 6 bases between. The CDR3 loop spans 13 amino acids. CDR3 sequence (DNA): TGCGCCAGCAGCTTGTTGGACAACTATGGCTACACCTTC. This codes for CASSLLDNYGYTF.

The chain has TRBV20-1 and TRBJ1-1; 9 positions agree with TRBD1. The trim removed 7 bases at V and 1 base at J, leaving 7 bases unmatched. There are 14 residues in the CDR3. Per germline, CDR1 DFQATT and CDR2 SNEGSKA (reference sequence). The CDR3 reads CSVLKGQGNTEAFF. The DNA of the CDR3 is TGCAGTGTCTTGAAGGGACAGGGGAACACTGAAGCTTTCTTT.

This chain connects TRBV24-1 to TRBJ2-1; D not certain. Trimming shortened V by 5 bases and J by 2 bases, and 6 bases separated the two germline ends. The CDR3 covers 13 residues. Germline CDR1 reads KGHDR; CDR2 reads SFDVKD. The CDR3 bases are TGTGCCACCAGTGGGTCCACCTACAATGAGCAGTTCTTC. Translated: CATSGSTYNEQFF.

V is TRBV5-1 and J is TRBJ1-1; D unclear. V shed 4 bases and J shed 1 base, with 11 bases lying between them. The CDR3 consists of 14 residues. Germline V gives CDR1 SGHRS, CDR2 YFSETQ. The CDR3 sequence: CASSHVTANTEAFF. The CDR3 nucleotides are TGCGCCAGCAGCCATGTAACAGCGAACACTGAAGCTTTCTTT.

The chain joins TRBV5-5 to TRBJ1-1; a weak D match, TRBD1 (6 bases). V lost 0 bases and J 0 bases, leaving 9 bases between the germline ends. This CDR3 has 15 residues. Per germline, CDR1 SGHKS and CDR2 YYEKEE (reference sequence). The CDR3 region has the DNA TGTGCCAGCAGCTTGGAGGGGGGGATGAACACTGAAGCTTTCTTT. Translated: CASSLEGGMNTEAFF.

In its sample, this clonotype was seen a few times. The chain uses TRBV7-2 and TRBJ2-1; 15 bases match TRBD2. The CDR3 has 18 residues. CDR1 is SGHTA and CDR2 is FQGNSA in the germline V gene. The V gene end was trimmed by 0 bases and the J gene end by 3 bases; junction bases not matched to a gene: 3. CDR3 in amino acids: CASSLAGTSGGYYNEQFF. The CDR3 DNA reads as TGTGCCAGCAGCTTAGCAGGGACTAGCGGGGGGTACTACAATGAGCAGTTCTTC.

The chain is built from TRBV12-3 or TRBV12-4 and TRBJ2-6; D might be TRBD1 (6 bases). The CDR3 covers 16 residues. Trimming removed 2 bases at V and 2 bases at J, with 10 bases between. CDR3 in DNA: TGTGCCAGCAGTTTACCACAGGGACCTGGGGCCAACGTCCTGACTTTC. Amino acid sequence: CASSLPQGPGANVLTF.

J is TRBJ2-4 and V is TRBV11-1; TRBD1 agrees at 8 bases. Germline trimming cut 3 bases from V and 1 base from J; bases unmatched to any gene: 11. The germline V gene encodes CDR1 SGHAT and CDR2 FQDESV (reference sequence). This CDR3 contains 18 residues. This CDR3 reads CASSFMGTGGTAKNIQYF. The CDR3 DNA sequence: TGTGCCAGCAGCTTTATGGGGACAGGTGGAACGGCCAAAAACATTCAGTACTTC. The full variable domain, in which reference TRBV11-1 and TRBJ2-4 provide the parts outside the CDR3, is EAEVAQSPRYKITEKSQAVAFWCDPISGHATLYWYRQILGQGPELLVQFQDESVVDDSQLPKDRFSAERLKGVDSTLKIQPAELGDSAMYLCASSFMGTGGTAKNIQYFGAGTRLSVL.

This chain joins TRBV5-1 and TRBJ1-4; 10 positions match TRBD1. CDR3 length equals 14 residues. Germline V gene data show CDR1 as SGHRS and CDR2 as YFSETQ. With 3 bases clipped from V and 9 bases from J, the junction kept 5 bases outside the gene matches. This chain's CDR3 is CASSSGQGSQKLFF. Written as DNA, the CDR3 is TGCGCCAGCAGCTCGGGACAGGGGAGCCAAAAACTGTTTTTT.

This clonotype has just a few counts. The chain employs TRBV7-9 and TRBJ2-3; tentatively, D is TRBD2 (5 bases). Trimming removed 1 base from V and 9 bases from J, with 11 bases in between. The CDR3 totals 13 residues. Germline CDR1 SEHNR, CDR2 FQNEAQ (reference sequence). CDR3 loop: CASSLGTSRTQYF. The CDR3 DNA reads as TGTGCCAGCAGCTTAGGGACTTCCAGAACGCAGTATTTT.

V gene TRBV12-3 or TRBV12-4 combines with J gene TRBJ1-2, with a possible D match to TRBD1 (6 bases). Trimming took 6 bases from V and 6 from J, leaving 11 bases between them. The CDR3 covers 12 residues. CDR3 region: CASSTGFHGYTF. In nucleotides, the CDR3 is TGTGCCAGCAGCACAGGGTTCCATGGCTACACCTTC.

This clonotype was seen a handful of times. This chain joins TRBV12-3 or TRBV12-4 and TRBJ2-1; tentatively, D is TRBD2 (6 bases). Trimming took 2 bases from V and 15 from J, leaving 17 bases between them. The CDR3 has 13 amino acids. CDR3 residues: CASSLLGGGGRFF. DNA of the CDR3: TGTGCCAGCAGTTTACTGGGAGGTGGAGGTCGGTTCTTC.

This clonotype came up a few times. This chain links TRBV29-1 with TRBJ2-1; 7 bases map to TRBD2. The germline gives CDR1 SQVTM, CDR2 ANQGSEA. Germline trimming cut 4 bases from V and 3 bases from J; bases unmatched to any gene: 12. The CDR3 extends over 16 amino acids. The CDR3 loop is CSVAGSHSGFYNEQFF. CDR3 bases: TGCAGCGTTGCAGGTTCCCATAGCGGGTTCTACAATGAGCAGTTCTTC.

This clonotype was observed a few times. The chain is built from TRBV5-1 and TRBJ2-1; 10 bases match TRBD2. Germline CDR1 SGHRS, CDR2 YFSETQ. CDR3 length: 18 amino acids. V gave up 1 base and J gave up 2 bases; unmatched junction bases: 9. CDR3 nucleotide sequence: TGCGCCAGCAGCTTGAGGAAGCGGGAGGGCAGGGCCTACAATGAGCAGTTCTTC. Amino acid sequence: CASSLRKREGRAYNEQFF.

This clonotype was seen repeatedly, ten times or more. The chain couples TRBV5-1 to TRBJ2-1; 7 nucleotides align to TRBD2. J lost 9 bases, V lost 2 bases, and 5 bases had no gene match. Germline loops: CDR1 SGHRS, CDR2 YFSETQ. The CDR3 contains 13 residues. The CDR3 region is CASSFPAGSEQFF. The CDR3 DNA reads TGCGCCAGCAGCTTCCCAGCGGGAAGTGAGCAGTTCTTC. The full variable domain, with the rest looked up from reference TRBV5-1 and TRBJ2-1, is KAGVTQTPRYLIKTRGQQVTLSCSPISGHRSVSWYQQTPGQGLQFLFEYFSETQRNKGNFPGRFSGRQFSNSRSEMNVSTLELGDSALYLCASSFPAGSEQFFGPGTRLTVL.

This clonotype was detected only a few times. V is TRBV7-2 and J is TRBJ2-4, with D possibly TRBD2 on 5 matching bases. CDR1 and CDR2 (germline): SGHTA, FQGNSA. Trimming shortened V by 5 bases and J by 14 bases, and 16 bases separated the two germline ends. This CDR3 is built from 12 residues. CDR3 nucleotide sequence: TGTGCCAGCAGCCACCCCGAGGACTCCGAGTACTTC. Amino acids: CASSHPEDSEYF.

This clonotype has ten or more counts. The chain links TRBV7-2 to TRBJ2-7; no clear D gene. The CDR3 consists of 11 residues. CDR1 and CDR2 from the germline V gene are SGHTA and FQGNSA. V lost 4 bases and J lost 4, with 5 bases in between. The CDR3, as DNA: TGTGCCAGCAGCTCTAAATACGAGCAGTACTTC. This encodes CASSSKYEQYF.